Shown below are 20 T cell receptor beta chains from a single sample sequenced in a study of T-cell reconstitution after alpha-beta-depleted transplantation in children. The authors prepared the TCRbeta library with unique molecular identifiers. Via MiXCR, TCRdb re-called the PCR reads, giving one row per CDR3 protein. The sample records hundreds of thousands of distinct CDR3 sequences, 12% being singletons. The sample consisted of PBMCs from the stem cell graft donor, taken from the stem cell graft. Source of these receptors: a human donor who donated a stem cell graft to a child with combined immunodeficiency.

The J gene is TRBJ2-2, the V gene TRBV5-5; D is unresolved. The V gene's germline CDR1 is SGHKS and CDR2 YYEKEE (reference sequence). The CDR3 sequence is 15 residues long. Trimming stripped 1 base from V and 6 bases from J, with 13 bases between. The CDR3: CASSLQGLGSGELFF. Written as DNA, the CDR3 is TGTGCCAGCAGCTTGCAAGGTCTAGGGTCCGGGGAGCTGTTTTTT.

This clonotype has a count of ten or more. V usage is TRBV9 and J usage is TRBJ2-3; D gene unclear. The germline CDR1 and CDR2 sequences are SGDLS and YYNGEE. Deletions cut 0 bases from V and 4 bases from J, with 6 bases between. The CDR3 runs to 13 residues. The CDR3 nucleotides read TGTGCCAGCAGCGTAGGGTCCGCAGATACGCAGTATTTT. This gives the protein CASSVGSADTQYF. Full variable domain (rest looked up from reference TRBV9 and TRBJ2-3): DSGVTQTPKHLITATGQRVTLRCSPRSGDLSVYWYQQSLDQGLQFLIQYYNGEERAKGNILERFSAQQFPDLHSELNLSSLELGDSALYFCASSVGSADTQYFGPGTRLTVL.

This clonotype has only a few counts. The chain recombines TRBV10-3 with TRBJ2-2; TRBD1 aligns across 11 bases. V was clipped by 10 bases and J by 1 base; unmatched bases: 8. Germline CDR1 ENHRY, CDR2 SYGVKD. This CDR3 region has 16 residues. The CDR3 DNA follows: TGTGCCACCCCCGGGACAGGGGGAAGGAACACCGGGGAGCTGTTTTTT. As protein: CATPGTGGRNTGELFF.

In its sample, this clonotype was seen many times. The chain recombines TRBV20-1 with TRBJ2-7; 11 nucleotides match TRBD2. The CDR3 has 15 residues. CDR1 is DFQATT and CDR2 is SNEGSKA in the germline V gene (reference sequence). With 2 bases clipped from V and 2 bases from J, the junction kept 5 bases outside the gene matches. The CDR3 DNA follows: TGCAGTGCTAGACCCACTAGCGGGGGACCCTACGAGCAGTACTTC. This translates into CSARPTSGGPYEQYF.

V gene TRBV6-2 or TRBV6-3 combines with J gene TRBJ1-2; a weak D match, TRBD1 (5 bases). V dropped 10 bases and J dropped 4 bases, with 22 bases sitting between them. The germline V gene has CDR1 MNHEY and CDR2 SVGEGT. The CDR3 is 15 residues long. CDR3 sequence: CATLTLRGQGYGYTF. CDR3 nucleotide sequence: TGTGCCACTCTAACTCTTCGAGGCCAGGGCTATGGCTACACCTTC.

The genes are TRBV4-1 and TRBJ2-2; 8 bases match TRBD2. Germline V gene data show CDR1 as MGHRA and CDR2 as YSYEKL. This CDR3 is 16 amino acids long. Trimming removed 4 bases from V and 4 bases from J; junction bases left unmatched: 8. The CDR3 coding sequence is TGCGCCAGCAGCCGAATAGTCGGGAGGGGCACCGGGGAGCTGTTTTTT. It translates to CASSRIVGRGTGELFF.

In this sample, this clonotype turned up many times. The CDR3 region is CASSYSSPGEYEQYF. CDR3 coding DNA: TGTGCCAGCAGTTACTCGTCCCCAGGGGAGTACGAGCAGTACTTC. The rearrangement links TRBV6-5 to TRBJ2-7; D may be TRBD1 (6 bases). The CDR3 has 15 residues. The germline CDR1 and CDR2 sequences are MNHEY and SVGAGI. V was clipped by 0 bases and J by 4 bases, with 13 bases between them.

This clonotype was seen repeatedly, ten times or more. The chain combines TRBV10-3 with TRBJ2-1, with TRBD2 as a possible D gene (5 bases). Looked up from germline, CDR1 is ENHRY and CDR2 is SYGVKD. This CDR3 contains 15 residues. V was trimmed by 0 bases and J by 9 bases, leaving 15 bases between them. The CDR3 DNA reads as TGTGCCATCAGTGAGTCGAATGGTCGAGGAGGTGAGCAGTTCTTC. Translating gives CAISESNGRGGEQFF.

Ten or more counts support this clonotype. Its ends do not fully match the called genes, so a read error is possible. The chain carries TRBV5-1 and TRBJ2-7; 9 bases line up with TRBD1. CDR3 size: 15 residues. CDR1 is SGHRS, CDR2 YFSETQ, per germline. In DNA, the CDR3 is TGCGCCAGCAGCCCCGGGACAGGGTTCTCCAACGAGCAGTACTTC. This gives the protein CASSPGTGFSNEQYF.

This clonotype has more than one count but fewer than ten. This chain uses TRBV12-3 or TRBV12-4 with TRBJ2-3, with D perhaps assigned TRBD1 or TRBD2 (6 bases each). This CDR3 region has 15 residues. V was shortened by 3 bases and J by 6 bases, with 16 bases between the two germline ends. CDR3 bases: TGTGCCAGCAGTTTTGGAGGGGGGTCTGGGGATACGCAGTATTTT. Its translation: CASSFGGGSGDTQYF.

Only a few counts were recorded for this clonotype. This sequence joins TRBV7-2 and TRBJ2-1; D is perhaps TRBD1 (5 bases). The CDR3 consists of 13 residues. The V gene lost 4 bases and the J gene lost 4 bases, with 8 bases spanning the gap. CDR1 and CDR2 from the germline V gene are SGHTA and FQGNSA. DNA for the CDR3: TGTGCCAGCAGCTACCGACAGTACAATGAGCAGTTCTTC. Amino acid sequence: CASSYRQYNEQFF.

V and J are TRBV5-6 and TRBJ2-3; no clear D. CDR1 is SGHDT, CDR2 YYEEEE, per germline. V was cut by 0 bases and J by 2 bases, with 7 bases left in between. CDR3 length equals 14 residues. The CDR3 coding sequence is TGTGCCAGCAGCTTGGTCCCAGACACAGATACGCAGTATTTT. Its translation: CASSLVPDTDTQYF. The whole variable domain, filled in from reference TRBV5-6 and TRBJ2-3, reads DAGVTQSPTHLIKTRGQQVTLRCSPKSGHDTVSWYQQALGQGPQFIFQYYEEEERQRGNFPDRFSGHQFPNYSSELNVNALLLGDSALYLCASSLVPDTDTQYFGPGTRLTVL.

In its sample, this clonotype was seen many times. The J gene is TRBJ2-2, the V gene TRBV7-9; either TRBD1 or TRBD2 may fit D (5 bases each). Germline V gene sequence: CDR1 SEHNR, CDR2 FQNEAQ (reference sequence). The V gene lost 6 bases and the J gene lost 3 bases, with 11 bases spanning the gap. There are 14 residues in the CDR3. This CDR3 is CASREWDDTGELFF. The CDR3 DNA follows: TGTGCCAGCAGAGAATGGGACGACACCGGGGAGCTGTTTTTT.

At least ten counts were recorded for this clonotype. V usage is TRBV28 and J usage is TRBJ2-7; possible D gene TRBD1, 5 bases. CDR1 is MDHEN and CDR2 is SYDVKM in the germline V gene. The CDR3 extends over 11 amino acids. V lost 7 bases and J lost 2, with 6 bases in between. CDR3 DNA: TGTGCCAGCACAGGGCCCTACGAGCAGTACTTC. It yields the protein CASTGPYEQYF.

The J gene is TRBJ2-3, the V gene TRBV30, with D unclear. Between the trimmed V and J ends, which lost 1 base and 6 bases, there was a span of 11 bases. The CDR3 length is 13 residues. Germline values: CDR1 GTSNPN, CDR2 SVGIG (reference sequence). In DNA form, the CDR3 reads TGTGCCTGGAGTGCCGACGGTGCTGATACGCAGTATTTT. Protein sequence: CAWSADGADTQYF.

In its sample, this clonotype was seen a few times. The gene calls are TRBV24-1 and TRBJ1-5, with D uncertain. This CDR3 region has 13 residues. The germline V gene has CDR1 KGHDR and CDR2 SFDVKD. Trimming took 5 bases from V and 1 from J, leaving 5 bases between them. The CDR3 DNA reads as TGTGCCACCAGTGGTTCCAGCAATCAGCCCCAGCATTTT. The encoded protein is CATSGSSNQPQHF.

The gene calls are TRBV5-1 and TRBJ2-5; the match to TRBD2 covers 8 bases. The germline CDR1 and CDR2 sequences are SGHRS and YFSETQ. Unmatched junction bases numbered 4, after V lost 0 bases and J lost 0 bases. The CDR3 loop spans 16 amino acids. CDR3 nucleotide sequence: TGCGCCAGCAGCTTGGCACTAGCGGATTACCAAGAGACCCAGTACTTC. Its translation: CASSLALADYQETQYF.

This clonotype appeared many times. The chain employs TRBV4-2 and TRBJ2-3; 11 bases match TRBD2. Germline lookup yields CDR1 LGHNA and CDR2 YNFKEQ. The CDR3 runs 16 residues. After removal of 4 bases from V and 0 bases from J, the junction contained 3 bases not matched to a gene. CDR3: CASSPWTSGSTDTQYF. The CDR3 bases are TGTGCCAGCAGCCCGTGGACTAGCGGGAGCACAGATACGCAGTATTTT.

Ten or more counts support this clonotype. V usage is TRBV11-1 and J usage is TRBJ2-2; D possibly corresponds to TRBD1 (6 bases). V lost 5 bases to trimming and J lost 4 bases, with 23 bases between them. Germline V lookup: CDR1 SGHAT, CDR2 FQDESV (reference sequence). There are 18 residues in the CDR3. This CDR3 reads CASSPRTHDRPRTGELFF. In nucleotides, the CDR3 is TGTGCCAGCAGCCCACGAACACATGACAGGCCCCGCACCGGGGAGCTGTTTTTT.

This clonotype was counted only a few times. The rearrangement links TRBV27 to TRBJ2-3; perhaps D is TRBD1 or TRBD2 (5 bases each). Trimming took 8 bases from V and 2 from J, leaving 17 bases between them. Germline assignment: CDR1 MNHEY and CDR2 SMNVEV (reference sequence). This CDR3 is built from 15 residues. The CDR3 sequence: CASHLRGRATDTQYF. CDR3 DNA sequence: TGTGCCAGCCACCTTCGGGGACGGGCCACAGATACGCAGTATTTT.